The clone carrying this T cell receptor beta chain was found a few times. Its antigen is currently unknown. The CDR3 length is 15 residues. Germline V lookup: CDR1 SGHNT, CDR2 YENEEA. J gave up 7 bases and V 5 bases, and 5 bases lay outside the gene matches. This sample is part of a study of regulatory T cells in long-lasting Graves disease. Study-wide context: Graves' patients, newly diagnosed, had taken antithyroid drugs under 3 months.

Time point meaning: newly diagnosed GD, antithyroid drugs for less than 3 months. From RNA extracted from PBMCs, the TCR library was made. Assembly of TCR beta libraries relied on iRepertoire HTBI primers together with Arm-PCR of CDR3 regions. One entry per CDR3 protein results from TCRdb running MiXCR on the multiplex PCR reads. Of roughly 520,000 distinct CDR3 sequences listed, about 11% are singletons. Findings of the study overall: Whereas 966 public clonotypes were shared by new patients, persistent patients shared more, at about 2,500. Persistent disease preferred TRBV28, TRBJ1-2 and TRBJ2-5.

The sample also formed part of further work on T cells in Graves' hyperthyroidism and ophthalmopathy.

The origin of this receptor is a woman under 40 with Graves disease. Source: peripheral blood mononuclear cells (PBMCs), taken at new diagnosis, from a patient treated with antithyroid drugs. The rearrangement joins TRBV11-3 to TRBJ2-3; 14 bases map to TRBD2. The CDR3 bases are TGTGCCAGCAGCAGAGGGACTAGCGGGAGTAATACGCAGTATTTT. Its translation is CASSRGTSGSNTQYF.